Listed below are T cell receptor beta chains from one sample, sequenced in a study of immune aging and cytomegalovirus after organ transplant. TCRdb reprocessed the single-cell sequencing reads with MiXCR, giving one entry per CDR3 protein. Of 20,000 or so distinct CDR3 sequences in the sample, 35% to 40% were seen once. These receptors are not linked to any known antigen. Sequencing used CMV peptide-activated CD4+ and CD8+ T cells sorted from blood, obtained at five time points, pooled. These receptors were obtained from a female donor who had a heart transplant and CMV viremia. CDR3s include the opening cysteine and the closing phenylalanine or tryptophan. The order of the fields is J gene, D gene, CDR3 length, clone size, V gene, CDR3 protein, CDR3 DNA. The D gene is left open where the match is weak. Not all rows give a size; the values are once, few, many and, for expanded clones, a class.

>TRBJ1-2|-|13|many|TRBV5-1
CASSPQDLHGYTF
TGCGCCAGCAGCCCACAGGATTTACATGGCTACACCTTC
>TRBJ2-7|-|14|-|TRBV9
CASSVGDSDDEQYF
TGTGCCAGCAGCGTAGGTGATAGCGACGACGAGCAGTACTTC
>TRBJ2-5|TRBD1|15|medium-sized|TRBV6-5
CASSYLTGSQETQYF
TGTGCCAGCAGTTACCTGACAGGGAGCCAAGAGACCCAGTACTTC
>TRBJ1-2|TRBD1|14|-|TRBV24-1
CATSRTGKTYGYTF
TGTGCCACCTCTCGGACAGGAAAAACCTACGGCTACACCTTC
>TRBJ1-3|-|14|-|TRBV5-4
CASSLQGAGNTIYF
TGTGCCAGCAGCTTGCAGGGTGCTGGAAACACCATATATTTT
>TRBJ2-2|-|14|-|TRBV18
CASSPCRPIGELFF
TGTGCCAGCTCCCCGTGTCGTCCCATCGGTGAGCTGTTTTTT
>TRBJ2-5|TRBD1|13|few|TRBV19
CASTGQGEETQYF
TGTGCCAGTACCGGACAGGGGGAAGAGACCCAGTACTTC
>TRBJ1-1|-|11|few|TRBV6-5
CASSSRAEAFF
TGTGCCAGCAGTTCGAGGGCTGAAGCTTTCTTT
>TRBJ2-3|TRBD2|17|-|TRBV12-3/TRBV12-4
CASSLTHSGREADTQYF
TGTGCCAGCAGTCTTACCCATAGCGGGAGGGAAGCAGATACGCAGTATTTT
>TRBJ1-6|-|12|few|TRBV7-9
CASSWGNSPLHF
TGTGCCAGCAGCTGGGGGAATTCACCCCTCCACTTT
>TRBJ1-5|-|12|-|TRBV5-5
CASRIFDEPQHF
TGTGCCAGCAGAATTTTTGATGAGCCCCAGCATTTT
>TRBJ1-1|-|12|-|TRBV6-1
CASLRGDTEAFF
TGTGCCAGCTTACGGGGGGACACTGAAGCTTTCTTT
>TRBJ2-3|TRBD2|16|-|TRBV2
CASRDRSGGSTDTQYF
TGTGCCAGCAGGGACCGTTCGGGGGGTTCCACAGATACGCAGTATTTT
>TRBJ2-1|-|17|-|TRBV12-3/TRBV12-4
CASSLGTLRHVDNVQFF
TGTGCCAGCAGTTTGGGGACCCTCCGGCACGTTGACAATGTGCAGTTCTTC
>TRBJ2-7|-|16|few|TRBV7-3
CASSQKGLLTLAEQYF
TGTGCCAGCAGTCAAAAAGGGCTACTAACCCTCGCCGAGCAGTACTTC
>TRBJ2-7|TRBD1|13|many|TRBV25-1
CASTGQGGHEQYF
TGTGCCAGCACGGGACAGGGTGGGCACGAGCAGTACTTC
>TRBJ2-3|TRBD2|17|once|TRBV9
CASSVAELAGGADTQYF
TGTGCCAGCAGCGTAGCTGAGCTAGCGGGAGGGGCAGATACGCAGTATTTT
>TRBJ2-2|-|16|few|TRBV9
CASSAHGTPAGGELFF
TGTGCCAGCAGCGCACACGGGACTCCGGCGGGGGGGGAGCTGTTTTTT
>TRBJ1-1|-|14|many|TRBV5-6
CASSLDAMNTEAFF
TGTGCCAGCAGCTTGGATGCGATGAACACTGAAGCTTTCTTT
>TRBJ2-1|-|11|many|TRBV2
CASSLDNEQFF
TGTGCCAGCAGTCTTGACAATGAGCAGTTCTTC
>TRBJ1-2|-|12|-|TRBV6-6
CASGLGGHGYTF
TGTGCCAGCGGCCTGGGGGGCCATGGCTACACCTTC
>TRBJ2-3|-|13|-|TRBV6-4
CASREPTTDTQYF
TGTGCCAGCAGGGAACCCACCACAGATACGCAGTATTTT
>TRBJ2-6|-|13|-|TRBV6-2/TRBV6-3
CASSLSGANVLTF
TGTGCCAGCAGCCTTAGTGGGGCCAACGTCCTGACTTTC
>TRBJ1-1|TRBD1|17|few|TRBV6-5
CASSYRVTGQGVTEAFF
TGTGCCAGCAGTTATAGGGTCACCGGACAGGGGGTAACTGAAGCTTTCTTT
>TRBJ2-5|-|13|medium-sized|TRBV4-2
CASSQGRQETQYF
TGTGCCAGCAGCCAAGGCCGGCAAGAGACCCAGTACTTC
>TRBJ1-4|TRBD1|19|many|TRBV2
CASSNNPGQGPAANEKLFF
TGTGCCAGCAGTAACAATCCGGGACAGGGGCCTGCGGCTAATGAAAAACTGTTTTTT
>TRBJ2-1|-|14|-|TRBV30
CAWYRGGGVSEQFF
TGTGCCTGGTATAGGGGAGGAGGTGTCAGTGAGCAGTTCTTC
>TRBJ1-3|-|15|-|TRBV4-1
CASSQDRASGNTIYF
TGCGCCAGCAGCCAAGATCGCGCCTCTGGAAACACCATATATTTT
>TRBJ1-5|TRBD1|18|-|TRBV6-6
CASRGGQFWVGSNQPQHF
TGTGCCAGCAGGGGGGGACAGTTCTGGGTGGGGAGCAATCAGCCCCAGCATTTT
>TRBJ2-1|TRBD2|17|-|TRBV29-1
CSVEKVTGTSGCNEQLF
TGCAGCGTTGAAAAGGTCACCGGGACTAGCGGGTGCAATGAGCAGCTCTTC
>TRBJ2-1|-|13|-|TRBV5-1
CASSPGLYNEQFF
TGCGCCAGCAGCCCCGGACTCTACAATGAGCAGTTCTTC
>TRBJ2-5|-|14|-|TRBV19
CASRTAGVGETQYF
TGTGCCAGTAGGACGGCAGGGGTTGGTGAGACCCAGTACTTC
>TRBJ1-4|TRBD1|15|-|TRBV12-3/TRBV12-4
CASSFRDRGLENLFF
TGTGCCAGCAGTTTCAGGGACAGGGGGCTCGAAAACCTGTTTTTT